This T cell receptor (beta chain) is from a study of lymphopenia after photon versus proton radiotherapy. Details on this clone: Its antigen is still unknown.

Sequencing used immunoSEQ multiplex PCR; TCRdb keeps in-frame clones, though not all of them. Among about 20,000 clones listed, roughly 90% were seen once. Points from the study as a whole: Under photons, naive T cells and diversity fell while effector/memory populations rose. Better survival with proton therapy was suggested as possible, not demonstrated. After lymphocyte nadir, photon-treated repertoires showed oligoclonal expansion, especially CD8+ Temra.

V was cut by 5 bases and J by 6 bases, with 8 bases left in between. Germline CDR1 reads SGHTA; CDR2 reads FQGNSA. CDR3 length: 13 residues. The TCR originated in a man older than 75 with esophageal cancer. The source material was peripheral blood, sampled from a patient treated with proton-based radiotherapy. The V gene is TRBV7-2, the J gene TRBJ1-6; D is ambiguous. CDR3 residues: CASSEMVNSPLHF. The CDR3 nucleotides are TGTGCCAGCAGCGAGATGGTTAATTCACCCCTCCACTTT.